A selection of T cell receptor beta chains follows, all from one sample in a study of blood T cell repertoires in COVID-19. Sequencing used immunoSEQ multiplex PCR; TCRdb keeps in-frame clones, though not all of them. The sample holds more than 45,000 clones; under 90% are singletons and the top ten take approximately 4.5%. The sample was peripheral blood. The receptors derive from a man aged 35 to 55 with active COVID-19. CDR3s include the opening cysteine and the closing phenylalanine or tryptophan. Fields, in order: J gene, V gene, clone size, D gene, CDR3 protein, CDR3 DNA. A D gene is named only where the DNA matches it firmly. Rows give clone size only sometimes, using once, few, many, or a class for an expanded clone.

j_gene: TRBJ2-1
v_gene: TRBV19
abundance: -
d_gene: TRBD2
CDR3aa: CASRTSGRVFNEQFF
CDR3nt: TGTGCCAGTAGGACTAGCGGGAGGGTTTTCAATGAGCAGTTCTTC

j_gene: TRBJ1-2
v_gene: TRBV5-4
abundance: -
d_gene: -
CDR3aa: CASSFQLGQAGGYTF
CDR3nt: TGTGCCAGCAGCTTTCAGTTAGGCCAAGCAGGTGGCTACACCTTC

j_gene: TRBJ2-7
v_gene: TRBV15
abundance: -
d_gene: -
CDR3aa: CATSTDDAGQYRYEQYF
CDR3nt: TGTGCCACCAGTACAGATGACGCAGGACAGTATAGGTACGAGCAGTACTTC

j_gene: TRBJ2-7
v_gene: TRBV3-1/TRBV3-2
abundance: -
d_gene: TRBD1
CDR3aa: CASSHRTGGSEQYF
CDR3nt: TGTGCCAGCAGCCACCGGACAGGGGGGTCCGAGCAGTACTTC

j_gene: TRBJ1-1
v_gene: TRBV5-1
abundance: -
d_gene: -
CDR3aa: CASSLVDRMNTEAFF
CDR3nt: TGCGCCAGCAGCTTGGTGGACAGAATGAACACTGAAGCTTTCTTT

j_gene: TRBJ2-3
v_gene: TRBV9
abundance: few
d_gene: TRBD2
CDR3aa: CASSPSGRINTDTQYF
CDR3nt: TGTGCCAGCAGCCCGAGCGGGAGGATTAACACAGATACGCAGTATTTT

j_gene: TRBJ2-1
v_gene: TRBV11-2
abundance: -
d_gene: -
CDR3aa: CASSLPGVDEQFF
CDR3nt: TGTGCCAGCAGCTTACCGGGAGTAGATGAGCAGTTCTTC

j_gene: TRBJ2-7
v_gene: TRBV28
abundance: -
d_gene: TRBD1
CDR3aa: CASSLRKTGASIYSSYEQYF
CDR3nt: TGTGCCAGCAGTTTAAGAAAGACAGGGGCCTCTATTTATAGCTCCTACGAGCAGTACTTC

j_gene: TRBJ2-3
v_gene: TRBV11-2
abundance: few
d_gene: -
CDR3aa: CASSLNLYADTQYF
CDR3nt: TGTGCCAGCAGCTTAAATCTCTATGCGGATACGCAGTATTTT

j_gene: TRBJ1-4
v_gene: TRBV2
abundance: -
d_gene: -
CDR3aa: CASSGADPSGRDEKLFF
CDR3nt: TGTGCCAGCAGTGGAGCCGACCCCTCAGGTCGAGACGAAAAACTGTTTTTT

j_gene: TRBJ2-1
v_gene: TRBV11-3
abundance: medium-sized
d_gene: -
CDR3aa: CASSLSGIGEQFF
CDR3nt: TGTGCCAGCAGCTTATCGGGGATTGGTGAGCAGTTCTTC

j_gene: TRBJ2-1
v_gene: TRBV4-1
abundance: once
d_gene: -
CDR3aa: CASSQDSGVQDEQFF
CDR3nt: TGCGCCAGCAGCCAAGATTCGGGAGTTCAGGATGAGCAGTTCTTC

j_gene: TRBJ2-1
v_gene: TRBV6-5
abundance: -
d_gene: -
CDR3aa: CASSYSSAGYYNEQFF
CDR3nt: TGTGCCAGCAGTTACTCGTCGGCAGGGTACTACAATGAGCAGTTCTTC

j_gene: TRBJ2-3
v_gene: TRBV4-1
abundance: -
d_gene: TRBD2
CDR3aa: CASSQRLAGGPDTQYF
CDR3nt: TGCGCCAGCAGCCAGAGACTAGCGGGAGGTCCAGATACGCAGTATTTT

j_gene: TRBJ2-5
v_gene: TRBV28
abundance: -
d_gene: TRBD2
CDR3aa: CASSRRRLAGTQETQYF
CDR3nt: TGTGCCAGCTCTCGCCGACGACTAGCGGGGACTCAAGAGACCCAGTACTTC

j_gene: TRBJ1-3
v_gene: TRBV11-1
abundance: -
d_gene: -
CDR3aa: CASSSVAGNTIYF
CDR3nt: TGTGCCAGCAGCTCGGTGGCTGGAAACACCATATATTTT

j_gene: TRBJ2-5
v_gene: TRBV15
abundance: once
d_gene: -
CDR3aa: CATSRDTGRPPLGTQYF
CDR3nt: TGTGCCACCAGCAGAGATACGGGGAGGCCCCCACTTGGGACCCAGTACTTC

j_gene: TRBJ2-1
v_gene: TRBV6-5
abundance: -
d_gene: TRBD2
CDR3aa: CASSRTSGRIDEQFF
CDR3nt: TGTGCCAGCAGCCGGACTAGCGGGAGGATCGATGAGCAGTTCTTC

j_gene: TRBJ1-1
v_gene: TRBV5-4
abundance: few
d_gene: TRBD1
CDR3aa: CASSLKGATTEAFF
CDR3nt: TGTGCCAGCAGCTTGAAGGGGGCAACCACTGAAGCTTTCTTT

j_gene: TRBJ2-1
v_gene: TRBV5-8
abundance: -
d_gene: TRBD1
CDR3aa: CASSLGQGTYNEQFF
CDR3nt: TGTGCCAGCAGCTTAGGACAGGGAACGTACAATGAGCAGTTCTTC

j_gene: TRBJ1-5
v_gene: TRBV3-1/TRBV3-2
abundance: -
d_gene: -
CDR3aa: CASSQGRVRSNQPQHF
CDR3nt: TGTGCCAGCAGCCAAGGGAGGGTGAGAAGCAATCAGCCCCAGCATTTT

j_gene: TRBJ1-1
v_gene: TRBV30
abundance: -
d_gene: TRBD1
CDR3aa: CAWSVPGTGGSGTEAFF
CDR3nt: TGTGCCTGGAGTGTACCCGGGACAGGGGGCTCGGGCACTGAAGCTTTCTTT